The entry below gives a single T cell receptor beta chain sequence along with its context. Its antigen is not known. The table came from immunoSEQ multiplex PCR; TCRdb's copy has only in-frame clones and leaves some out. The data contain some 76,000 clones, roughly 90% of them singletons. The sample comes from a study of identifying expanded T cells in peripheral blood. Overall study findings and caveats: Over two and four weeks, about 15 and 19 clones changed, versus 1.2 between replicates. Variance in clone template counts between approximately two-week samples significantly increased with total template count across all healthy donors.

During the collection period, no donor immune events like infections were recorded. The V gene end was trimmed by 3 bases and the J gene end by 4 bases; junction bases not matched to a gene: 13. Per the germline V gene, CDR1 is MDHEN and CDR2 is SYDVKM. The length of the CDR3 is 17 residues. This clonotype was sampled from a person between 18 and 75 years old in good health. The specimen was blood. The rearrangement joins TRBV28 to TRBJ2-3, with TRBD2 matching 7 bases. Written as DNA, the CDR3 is TGTGCCAGCAGTTTTTTGTCCCCGTTGCTAGCGGCAGATACGCAGTATTTT. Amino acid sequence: CASSFLSPLLAADTQYF.